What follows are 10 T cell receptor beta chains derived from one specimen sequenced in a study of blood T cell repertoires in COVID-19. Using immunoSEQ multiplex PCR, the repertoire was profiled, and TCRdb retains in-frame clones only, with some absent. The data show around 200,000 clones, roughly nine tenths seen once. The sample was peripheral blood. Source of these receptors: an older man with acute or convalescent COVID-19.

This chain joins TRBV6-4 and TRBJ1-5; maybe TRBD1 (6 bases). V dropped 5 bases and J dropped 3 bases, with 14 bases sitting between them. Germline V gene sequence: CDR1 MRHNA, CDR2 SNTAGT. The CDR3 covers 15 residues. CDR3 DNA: TGTGCCAGCAGTCCCCAGACAGGAAACAATCAGCCCCAGCATTTT. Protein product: CASSPQTGNNQPQHF.

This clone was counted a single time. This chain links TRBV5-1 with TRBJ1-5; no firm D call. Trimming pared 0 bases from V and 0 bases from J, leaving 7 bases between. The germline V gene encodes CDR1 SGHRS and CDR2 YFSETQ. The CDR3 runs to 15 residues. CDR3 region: CASSLGPGSNQPQHF. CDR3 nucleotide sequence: TGCGCCAGCAGCTTGGGCCCAGGTAGCAATCAGCCCCAGCATTTT.

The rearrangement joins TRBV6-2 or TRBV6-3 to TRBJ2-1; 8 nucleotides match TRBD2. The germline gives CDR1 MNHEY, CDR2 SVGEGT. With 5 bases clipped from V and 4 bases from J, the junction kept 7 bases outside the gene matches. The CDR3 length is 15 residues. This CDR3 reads CASSPRGLVYNEQFF. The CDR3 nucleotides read TGTGCCAGCAGTCCCAGGGGACTAGTGTACAATGAGCAGTTCTTC.

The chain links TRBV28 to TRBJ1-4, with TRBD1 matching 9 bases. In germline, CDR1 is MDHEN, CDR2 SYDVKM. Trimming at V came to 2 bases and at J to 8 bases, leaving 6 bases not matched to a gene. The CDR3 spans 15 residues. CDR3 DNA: TGTGCCAGCAGTTTAACCTTGACAGGGGGGGAAAAACTGTTTTTT. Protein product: CASSLTLTGGEKLFF.

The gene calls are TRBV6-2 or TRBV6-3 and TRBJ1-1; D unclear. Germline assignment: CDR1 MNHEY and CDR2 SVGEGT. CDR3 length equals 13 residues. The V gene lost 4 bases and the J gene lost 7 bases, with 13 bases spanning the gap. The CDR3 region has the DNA TGTGCCAGCAGTTCCTCTCGTCAGTATGAAGCTTTCTTT. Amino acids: CASSSSRQYEAFF.

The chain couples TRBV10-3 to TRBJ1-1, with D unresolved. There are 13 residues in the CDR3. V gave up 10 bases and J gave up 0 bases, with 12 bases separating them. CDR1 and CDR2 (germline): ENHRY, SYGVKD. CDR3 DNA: TGTGCCAGCCGACTAGGAATGAACACTGAAGCTTTCTTT. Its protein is CASRLGMNTEAFF.

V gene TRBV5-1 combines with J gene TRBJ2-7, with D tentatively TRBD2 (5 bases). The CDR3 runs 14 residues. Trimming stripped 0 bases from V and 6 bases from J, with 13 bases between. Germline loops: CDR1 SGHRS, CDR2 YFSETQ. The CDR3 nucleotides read TGCGCCAGCAGCTTGGGAGTTGGAGGTGTCGAGCAGTACTTC. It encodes CASSLGVGGVEQYF.

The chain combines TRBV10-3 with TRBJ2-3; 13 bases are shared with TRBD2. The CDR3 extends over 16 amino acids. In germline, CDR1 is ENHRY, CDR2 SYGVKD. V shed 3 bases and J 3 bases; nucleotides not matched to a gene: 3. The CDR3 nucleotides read TGTGCCATCAGTGACGGGACTAGCGGGGTTACAGATACGCAGTATTTT. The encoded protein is CAISDGTSGVTDTQYF.

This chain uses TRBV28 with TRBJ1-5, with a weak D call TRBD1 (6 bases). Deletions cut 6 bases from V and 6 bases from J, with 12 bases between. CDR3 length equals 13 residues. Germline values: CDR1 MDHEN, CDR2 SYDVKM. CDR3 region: CASRSRGPQPQHF. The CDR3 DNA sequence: TGTGCCAGCAGATCCAGGGGACCTCAGCCCCAGCATTTT.

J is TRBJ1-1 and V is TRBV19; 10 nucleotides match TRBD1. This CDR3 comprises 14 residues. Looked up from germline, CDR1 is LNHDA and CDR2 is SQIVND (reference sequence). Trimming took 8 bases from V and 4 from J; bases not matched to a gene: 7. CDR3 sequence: CASQTGQGTTEAFF. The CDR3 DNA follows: TGTGCCAGTCAGACGGGACAGGGGACCACTGAAGCTTTCTTT. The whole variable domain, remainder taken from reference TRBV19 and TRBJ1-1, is DGGITQSPKYLFRKEGQNVTLSCEQNLNHDAMYWYRQDPGQGLRLIYYSQIVNDFQKGDIAEGYSVSREKKESFPLTVTSAQKNPTAFYLCASQTGQGTTEAFFGQGTRLTVV.